The clone carrying this T cell receptor beta chain was seen a few times. Only in-frame clones appear in the TCRdb table, and some are missing; sequencing was by immunoSEQ multiplex PCR. The table includes fewer than 250,000 clones, 70% to 85% detected once. Germline V CDR1 and CDR2: SGDLS, YYNGEE. This CDR3 has 19 amino acids. J lost 4 bases, V lost 0 bases, and 14 bases had no gene match. The data are from a study of blood T cell repertoires in COVID-19. The gene calls are TRBV9 and TRBJ1-3; 9 nucleotides agree with TRBD1. The specimen sequenced was peripheral blood. The source is a woman older than 75 with acute or convalescent COVID-19. CDR3 protein: CASSVEGVRDRVVGNTIYF. In DNA, the CDR3 is TGTGCCAGCAGCGTAGAGGGTGTGCGGGACAGGGTGGTCGGAAACACCATATATTTT.